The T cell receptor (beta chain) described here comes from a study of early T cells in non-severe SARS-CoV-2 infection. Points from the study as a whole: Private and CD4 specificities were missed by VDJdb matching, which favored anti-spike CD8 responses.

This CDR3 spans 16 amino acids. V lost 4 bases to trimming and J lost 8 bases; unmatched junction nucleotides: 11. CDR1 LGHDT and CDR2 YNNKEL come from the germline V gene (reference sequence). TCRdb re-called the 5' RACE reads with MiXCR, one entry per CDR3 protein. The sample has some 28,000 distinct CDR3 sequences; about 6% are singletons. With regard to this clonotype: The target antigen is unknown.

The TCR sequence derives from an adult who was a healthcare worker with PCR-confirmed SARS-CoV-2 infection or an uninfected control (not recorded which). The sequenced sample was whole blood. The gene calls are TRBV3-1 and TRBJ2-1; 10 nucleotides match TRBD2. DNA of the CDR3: TGTGCCAGCAGCCGGTCTAGCGGGAGTAATTTCTATGAGCAGTTCTTC. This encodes CASSRSSGSNFYEQFF.